A single sample gave rise to the 17 T cell receptor beta chains below, sequenced in a study of Ad26.COV2.S vaccination and SARS-CoV-2 variants. The repertoire was sequenced with immunoSEQ multiplex PCR; TCRdb's copy has only in-frame clones and lacks some. The sample includes roughly 420,000 clones, roughly 90% of them seen just once. The treatment is: about 20 received Ad26.COV2.S at low or high dose, single or two shots; 5 received placebo; per-sample allocation not given. Sample collection was performed on day 63 after the first vaccine or placebo injection. The sequencing here drew on peripheral blood, taken in a trial of Ad26.COV2.S vaccine versus placebo. The receptors derive from a person aged 18-65 years who received the Ad26.COV2.S COVID-19 vaccine or a placebo.

The table lists this clone with a count of one. J is TRBJ2-7 and V is TRBV4-2; possible D gene TRBD1, 6 bases. The CDR3 totals 15 residues. Trimming cost V 1 base and J 3 bases, with 13 bases left between them. The germline V gene encodes CDR1 LGHNA and CDR2 YNFKEQ. This CDR3 reads CASSQVHRVIYEQYF. In DNA form, the CDR3 reads TGTGCCAGCAGCCAAGTTCACAGGGTTATCTACGAGCAGTACTTC.

The rearrangement joins TRBV18 to TRBJ2-3, with 7 bases matching TRBD2. The V segment lost 1 base and the J segment 4 bases; nucleotides outside the gene matches: 2. The CDR3 has 14 amino acids. Germline values: CDR1 KGHSH, CDR2 LQKENI. The CDR3 protein is CASSPLRGADTQYF. The DNA for the CDR3 is TGTGCCAGCTCACCACTCCGGGGGGCAGATACGCAGTATTTT.

V and J are TRBV7-2 and TRBJ2-5, with 11 bases lining up with TRBD2. The CDR3 sequence is 15 residues long. The V and J ends lost 5 bases and 7 bases, in that order; junction bases with no gene match: 9. Germline V gene data show CDR1 as SGHTA and CDR2 as FQGNSA. CDR3 protein: CASSITSGGPGTQYF. As DNA, the CDR3 is TGTGCCAGCAGCATTACTAGCGGGGGCCCCGGGACCCAGTACTTC. Together with reference TRBV7-2 and TRBJ2-5, the CDR3 gives the full variable domain: GAGVSQSPSNKVTEKGKDVELRCDPISGHTALYWYRQSLGQGLEFLIYFQGNSAPDKSGLPSDRFSAERTGGSVSTLTIQRTQQEDSAVYLCASSITSGGPGTQYFGPGTRLLVL.

J is TRBJ2-2 and V is TRBV12-5; possibly TRBD1 or TRBD2 for D (5 bases each). The CDR3 totals 17 residues. V was clipped by 0 bases and J by 4 bases, with 15 bases between them. From germline, CDR1 is LGHNT and CDR2 FRNRAP. The CDR3 is CASGLVRGSGTTGELFF. CDR3 DNA sequence: TGTGCTAGTGGTTTGGTACGTGGGTCTGGGACCACCGGGGAGCTGTTTTTT.

The V and J genes are TRBV30 and TRBJ2-5, with TRBD2 matching over 8 bases. The CDR3 length is 15 residues. The germline CDR1 and CDR2 sequences are GTSNPN and SVGIG (reference sequence). V lost 0 bases, J lost 4 bases, and 7 bases stayed unmatched. The CDR3 bases are TGTGCCTGGAGTGTCTCGGGGGGGCGGACAGAGACCCAGTACTTC. Protein sequence: CAWSVSGGRTETQYF.

V usage is TRBV6-1 and J usage is TRBJ1-3; D gene uncertain. Germline loops: CDR1 MNHNS, CDR2 SASEGT. V lost 2 bases and J lost 3, with 8 bases in between. This CDR3 has 14 residues. As DNA, the CDR3 is TGTGCCAGCAGTGAACAAGGGTTTGGAAACACCATATATTTT. As protein: CASSEQGFGNTIYF.

This clone occurred once. This chain uses TRBV6-6 with TRBJ2-2; 10 nucleotides line up with TRBD2. The CDR3 is made up of 19 amino acids. The junction had 18 bases not matched to a gene; V was cut back by 6 bases and J by 5 bases. The germline V gene encodes CDR1 MNHNY and CDR2 SVGAGI (reference sequence). The CDR3 DNA reads as TGTGCCAGCAGCTCCCTCGTTCGATTAGCGGGGGGTGATACCGGGGAGCTGTTTTTT. Its protein is CASSSLVRLAGGDTGELFF.

In regard to this clone: The same CDR3 can be traced to other DNA sequences in this sample. This chain joins TRBV7-2 and TRBJ2-2; 8 nucleotides agree with TRBD2. The J segment lost 0 bases and the V segment lost 3 bases, leaving 3 bases of the junction unmatched. CDR1 and CDR2 from the germline V gene are SGHTA and FQGNSA. The CDR3 consists of 16 residues. The CDR3 coding sequence is TGTGCCAGCAGCTTCACTAGCGGTGCGAACACCGGGGAGCTGTTTTTT. Amino acids: CASSFTSGANTGELFF.

V is TRBV2 and J is TRBJ2-4, with D possibly matching TRBD2 (7 bases). Germline CDR1 is SNHLY and CDR2 is FYNNEI. Trimming cost V 8 bases and J 3 bases, with 11 bases left between them. The CDR3 is 13 residues long. The DNA of the CDR3 is TGTGCCAGCTCGGGGGGCCGCAAAAACATTCAGTACTTC. Its translation: CASSGGRKNIQYF.

The V call is TRBV30, the J call TRBJ2-3; D may be TRBD2 (6 bases). The length of the CDR3 is 15 residues. Germline CDR1 GTSNPN, CDR2 SVGIG (reference sequence). V was pared by 3 bases and J by 7 bases, with 20 bases between. CDR3 coding DNA: TGTGCCTGGAGCCCCCGGGGACTGTCGACGTATACGCAGTATTTT. It translates to CAWSPRGLSTYTQYF.

The sample holds one count of this clone. V is TRBV28 and J is TRBJ1-5, with a tentative D call TRBD1 (6 bases). The CDR3 covers 14 residues. The V gene lost 6 bases and the J gene lost 6 bases, with 15 bases spanning the gap. Germline assignment: CDR1 MDHEN and CDR2 SYDVKM. The CDR3 region is CASSRPGTPQPQHF. CDR3 coding DNA: TGTGCCAGCAGCCGCCCCGGGACACCTCAGCCCCAGCATTTT.

V is TRBV7-3 and J is TRBJ2-7; 12 nucleotides agree with TRBD2. Losses at the gene ends were 5 bases for V and 1 base for J; bases not matched to a gene: 3. This CDR3 contains 15 residues. Per germline, CDR1 SGHTA and CDR2 FQGTGA. CDR3 loop: CASSPGTSGSYEQYF. The CDR3 DNA sequence: TGTGCCAGCAGCCCCGGGACTAGCGGGTCCTACGAGCAGTACTTC.

This chain uses TRBV19 with TRBJ1-5; 7 positions agree with TRBD1. Germline CDR1 LNHDA, CDR2 SQIVND (reference sequence). This CDR3 has 12 amino acids. V trimming: 8 bases; J trimming: 3 bases; junction bases outside the gene matches: 1. The CDR3 reads CASGTVNQPQHF. DNA of the CDR3: TGTGCCAGTGGGACAGTCAATCAGCCCCAGCATTTT.

This chain joins TRBV6-2 or TRBV6-3 and TRBJ2-7; the D gene is possibly TRBD1 (6 bases). Trimming removed 1 base at V and 0 bases at J, with 10 bases between. CDR1 is MNHEY, CDR2 SVGEGT, per germline. The length of the CDR3 is 15 residues. CDR3 bases: TGTGCCAGCAGTTACTTCGGCAGGGGCTCCTACGAGCAGTACTTC. Its protein is CASSYFGRGSYEQYF.

The rearrangement links TRBV30 to TRBJ2-1; no clear D. This CDR3 has 12 amino acids. V was clipped by 2 bases and J by 4 bases, with 6 bases between them. Germline V gene data show CDR1 as GTSNPN and CDR2 as SVGIG (reference sequence). The CDR3 DNA reads as TGTGCCTGGAGTCACTCATACAATGAGCAGTTCTTC. It is translated as CAWSHSYNEQFF.

The chain recombines TRBV4-2 with TRBJ1-5; D remains ambiguous. This CDR3 has 16 residues. The germline V gene has CDR1 LGHNA and CDR2 YNFKEQ. Trimming took 9 bases from V and 0 from J, leaving 18 bases between them. The CDR3 here is CARDPEAIYSNQPQHF. The CDR3 DNA follows: TGTGCCAGGGATCCCGAAGCCATTTATAGCAATCAGCCCCAGCATTTT.

This clone was counted only a few times. CDR3 coding DNA: TGTGCCAGCAGCTCCGGACAAAGCAATCAGCCCCAGCATTTT. It yields the protein CASSSGQSNQPQHF. The chain employs TRBV5-6 and TRBJ1-5; D possibly corresponds to TRBD1 (5 bases). V was cut by 3 bases and J by 1 base, with 8 bases left in between. From germline, CDR1 is SGHDT and CDR2 YYEEEE. CDR3 length: 14 residues.